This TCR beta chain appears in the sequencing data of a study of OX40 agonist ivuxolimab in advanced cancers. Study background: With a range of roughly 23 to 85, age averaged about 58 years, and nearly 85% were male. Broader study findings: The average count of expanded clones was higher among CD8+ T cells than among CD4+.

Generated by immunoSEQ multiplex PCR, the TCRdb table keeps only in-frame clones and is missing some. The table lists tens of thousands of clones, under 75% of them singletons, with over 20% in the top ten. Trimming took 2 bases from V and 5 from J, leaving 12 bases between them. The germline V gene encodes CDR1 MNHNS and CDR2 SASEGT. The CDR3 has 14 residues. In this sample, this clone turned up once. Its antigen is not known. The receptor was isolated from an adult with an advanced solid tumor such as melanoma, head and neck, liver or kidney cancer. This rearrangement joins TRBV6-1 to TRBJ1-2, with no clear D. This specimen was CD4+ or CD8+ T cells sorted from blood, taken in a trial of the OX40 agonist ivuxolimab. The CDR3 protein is CASSERGMGYGYTF. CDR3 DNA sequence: TGTGCCAGCAGTGAACGGGGTATGGGGTATGGCTACACCTTC.